The 30 T cell receptor beta chains reported below all come from one sample, sequenced in a study of shared T cell receptors in the human thymus. The assay was immunoSEQ multiplex PCR, and TCRdb's table has in-frame clones only and misses some. The sample consists of hundreds of thousands of clones, about 89% of them appearing once. These data were also reused for a study on human thymus T cells.

Sequencing was carried out using thymocytes. The receptors derive from a boy under two years old with a congenital heart defect.

The chain is built from TRBV5-6 and TRBJ2-1; D is possibly TRBD2 (6 bases). CDR3 length: 13 residues. Between the trimmed V and J ends, which lost 4 bases and 8 bases, there was a span of 13 bases. Germline-derived CDR1 and CDR2 are SGHDT and YYEEEE. In DNA form, the CDR3 reads TGTGCCAGCAGCCGCCCTCTAGCGCATGAGCAGTTCTTC. This codes for CASSRPLAHEQFF.

The gene calls are TRBV28 and TRBJ2-7; tentatively, D is TRBD2 (5 bases). CDR3 length equals 13 residues. Germline V CDR1 and CDR2: MDHEN, SYDVKM. Trimming removed 8 bases from V and 6 bases from J, with 17 bases in between. This CDR3 reads CASSDPGVPEQYF. The CDR3 region has the DNA TGTGCCAGCTCTGACCCCGGGGTCCCCGAGCAGTACTTC. Using reference TRBV28 and TRBJ2-7 for the parts outside the CDR3, the full variable domain is DVKVTQSSRYLVKRTGEKVFLECVQDMDHENMFWYRQDPGLGLRLIYFSYDVKMKEKGDIPEGYSVSREKKERFSLILESASTNQTSMYLCASSDPGVPEQYFGPGTRLTVT.

V usage is TRBV9 and J usage is TRBJ1-2, with 7 nucleotides matching TRBD1. Germline V gene lookup returns CDR1 SGDLS and CDR2 YYNGEE. This CDR3 region has 14 residues. The ends lost 5 bases at V and 3 bases at J; junction bases unmatched: 7. The CDR3: CASRILTGHYGYTF. CDR3 nucleotide sequence: TGTGCCAGCAGGATACTGACAGGGCACTATGGCTACACCTTC.

The genes are TRBV29-1 and TRBJ2-1; the match to TRBD1 covers 7 bases. The germline CDR1 and CDR2 sequences are SQVTM and ANQGSEA. The CDR3 runs 13 residues. V was clipped by 5 bases and J by 3 bases; unmatched bases: 4. Written as DNA, the CDR3 is TGCAGCGTTTCGGGACAGTACTACAATGAGCAGTTCTTC. This translates into CSVSGQYYNEQFF.

This chain uses TRBV5-6 with TRBJ2-2, with D perhaps matching TRBD2 (5 bases). The CDR3 runs to 17 residues. Germline loops: CDR1 SGHDT, CDR2 YYEEEE. The V end was cut by 3 bases, the J end by 4 bases, with 19 bases between. The CDR3 DNA reads TGTGCCAGCAGCTGCCGGGCGGGCGATCGAGGCACCGGGGAGCTGTTTTTT. Translating it yields CASSCRAGDRGTGELFF.

The chain links TRBV5-1 to TRBJ1-4; 8 bases fit TRBD1. Germline V CDR1 and CDR2: SGHRS, YFSETQ. With V trimmed by 1 base and J by 8 bases, 16 bases remained unmatched. The CDR3 runs 18 residues. CDR3 DNA: TGCGCCAGCAGCTTGAGACCAGGGGGCGGTGGCACTGGGGAAAAACTGTTTTTT. It encodes CASSLRPGGGGTGEKLFF.

The chain combines TRBV11-2 with TRBJ2-4, with TRBD2 identical over 8 bases. Germline trimming cut 0 bases from V and 1 base from J; bases unmatched to any gene: 5. The germline V gene encodes CDR1 SGHAT and CDR2 FQNNGV. The CDR3 has 17 residues. For the CDR3, the DNA is TGTGCCAGCAGCTTAGAACCAGCGGGGGTGGCCAAAAACATTCAGTACTTC. Translating gives CASSLEPAGVAKNIQYF.

The chain employs TRBV5-1 and TRBJ2-2, with a tentative D call TRBD2 (6 bases). CDR1 and CDR2 (germline): SGHRS, YFSETQ. V lost 4 bases and J lost 6, with 25 bases in between. CDR3 size: 18 residues. CDR3: CASSLDSGKASAAGELFF. The CDR3 DNA reads as TGCGCCAGCAGCCTGGACTCGGGGAAGGCTAGCGCGGCCGGGGAGCTGTTTTTT.

The J gene is TRBJ2-4, the V gene TRBV5-4; D unresolved. The CDR3 contains 16 residues. V gave up 1 base and J gave up 4 bases, with 15 bases separating them. The germline gives CDR1 SGHNT, CDR2 YYREEE (reference sequence). In nucleotides, the CDR3 is TGTGCCAGCAGCTTGCATACTAAGCAATTAAAAAACATTCAGTACTTC. Amino acid sequence: CASSLHTKQLKNIQYF.

The J gene is TRBJ2-3, the V gene TRBV25-1; 7 bases align to TRBD1. The germline V gene has CDR1 MGHDK and CDR2 SYGVNS. J gave up 0 bases and V 3 bases, and 3 bases lay outside the gene matches. This CDR3 spans 15 amino acids. The CDR3 loop reads CASSEWDRSTDTQYF. The DNA of the CDR3 is TGTGCCAGCAGTGAGTGGGACAGAAGCACAGATACGCAGTATTTT.

The genes are TRBV28 and TRBJ1-2; possible D gene TRBD1, 5 bases. The CDR3 has 12 residues. The germline gives CDR1 MDHEN, CDR2 SYDVKM. Trimming stripped 5 bases from V and 7 bases from J, with 11 bases between. The CDR3 nucleotides read TGTGCCAGCAGTCCCCGGGGGTCTGGCTACACCTTC. It translates to CASSPRGSGYTF.

This chain connects TRBV14 to TRBJ2-3; D not resolved. V lost 4 bases, J lost 3 bases, and 14 bases lay in between. The CDR3 sequence is 15 residues long. Germline CDR1 and CDR2: SGHDN and FVKESK. The CDR3 protein is CASSPNSPFTDTQYF. CDR3 bases: TGTGCCAGCAGCCCAAACTCCCCGTTTACAGATACGCAGTATTTT.

The chain has TRBV25-1 and TRBJ1-3, with 9 positions matching TRBD1. Germline CDR1 is MGHDK and CDR2 is SYGVNS. The V and J ends lost 4 bases and 0 bases, in that order; junction bases with no gene match: 7. The CDR3 length is 17 residues. CDR3 nucleotide sequence: TGTGCCAGCAGTGGGTCCGGGACAGGGACCTCTGGAAACACCATATATTTT. Residues: CASSGSGTGTSGNTIYF.

This chain uses TRBV28 with TRBJ1-2; D is uncertain. The germline gives CDR1 MDHEN, CDR2 SYDVKM. CDR3 size: 11 residues. V shed 3 bases and J shed 7 bases, with 6 bases lying between them. CDR3 loop: CASSFRCGYTF. DNA for the CDR3: TGTGCCAGCAGTTTTAGATGTGGCTACACCTTC.

This clone appeared a single time. The chain has TRBV2 and TRBJ2-7, with a tentative D call TRBD2 (5 bases). V was trimmed by 6 bases and J by 0 bases, leaving 12 bases between them. The CDR3 loop spans 14 amino acids. Germline CDR1 SNHLY, CDR2 FYNNEI. The CDR3 loop is CASRSSSSSYEQYF. The DNA for the CDR3 is TGTGCCAGCAGGTCTAGCAGTAGCTCCTACGAGCAGTACTTC.

J is TRBJ1-3 and V is TRBV9, with D perhaps matching TRBD1 (5 bases). The V gene's germline CDR1 is SGDLS and CDR2 YYNGEE. The CDR3 sequence is 19 residues long. The V and J ends lost 6 bases and 0 bases respectively, with 25 bases between them. DNA of the CDR3: TGTGCCAGCAACGATCGCCCCACGACGGGGGTTAACTCTGGAAACACCATATATTTT. Translated: CASNDRPTTGVNSGNTIYF.

The count of this clone is one. The CDR3 protein is CASSQGLTGSSYEQYF. CDR3 coding DNA: TGTGCCAGCAGCCAAGGGTTGACAGGGAGCTCCTACGAGCAGTACTTC. V is TRBV14 and J is TRBJ2-7; TRBD1 matches 7 bases. V was pared by 1 base and J by 0 bases, with 6 bases of the junction left unmatched. Germline CDR1 SGHDN, CDR2 FVKESK. The CDR3 has 16 residues.

This rearrangement joins TRBV4-3 to TRBJ1-3; D is unresolved. Trimming removed 0 bases from V and 2 bases from J, with 11 bases in between. Per the germline V gene, CDR1 is LGHNA and CDR2 is YSLEER. The CDR3 totals 16 residues. CDR3 bases: TGCGCCAGCAGCCAAGAATTTGAGGGAGCTGGAAACACCATATATTTT. Amino acid sequence: CASSQEFEGAGNTIYF.

On this clone itself: Distinct nucleotide sequences in the sample also encode this CDR3. The DNA for the CDR3 is TGTGCCAGATGCCGCGGGAGAACGGAGGGCACCGGGGAGCTGTTTTTT. Translated: CARCRGRTEGTGELFF. The rearrangement joins TRBV2 to TRBJ2-2; 7 bases fit TRBD2. There are 16 residues in the CDR3. Per germline, CDR1 SNHLY and CDR2 FYNNEI. With 9 bases clipped from V and 4 bases from J, the junction kept 14 bases outside the gene matches. Using reference TRBV2 and TRBJ2-2 for the parts outside the CDR3, the full variable domain is EPEVTQTPSHQVTQMGQEVILRCVPISNHLYFYWYRQILGQKVEFLVSFYNNEISEKSEIFDDQFSVERPDGSNFTLKIRSTKLEDSAMYFCARCRGRTEGTGELFFGEGSRLTVL.

This clone was counted a single time. The chain couples TRBV7-8 to TRBJ2-3, with a tentative D call TRBD1 (6 bases). CDR1 is SGHVS and CDR2 is FQNEAQ in the germline V gene. Trimming shortened V by 3 bases and J by 1 base, and 14 bases separated the two germline ends. The CDR3 covers 16 residues. The CDR3 nucleotides are TGTGCCAGCAGCTTCCCAGCAGGGGCCGGCACAGATACGCAGTATTTT. Residues: CASSFPAGAGTDTQYF.

The CDR3 protein is CASSQESDRANQPQHF. The CDR3 DNA follows: TGCGCCAGCAGCCAAGAATCCGACAGGGCCAATCAGCCCCAGCATTTT. The genes are TRBV4-1 and TRBJ1-5, with TRBD1 identical over 7 bases. V trimming: 0 bases; J trimming: 3 bases; junction bases outside the gene matches: 5. The V gene's germline CDR1 is MGHRA and CDR2 YSYEKL. This CDR3 comprises 16 residues.

This CDR3 reads CASSPSGSGSSYEQYF. DNA for the CDR3: TGTGCCAGCAGTCCTAGCGGTAGCGGGAGTTCATACGAGCAGTACTTC. The chain recombines TRBV2 with TRBJ2-7; TRBD2 aligns across 9 bases. This CDR3 has 16 amino acids. Per the germline V gene, CDR1 is SNHLY and CDR2 is FYNNEI. The ends lost 5 bases at V and 4 bases at J; junction bases unmatched: 12.

This clone has only a few counts. V is TRBV5-6 and J is TRBJ2-7; 10 positions agree with TRBD1. Germline trimming cut 0 bases from V and 2 bases from J; bases unmatched to any gene: 5. There are 16 residues in the CDR3. Per the germline V gene, CDR1 is SGHDT and CDR2 is YYEEEE. CDR3 bases: TGTGCCAGCAGCTTGGCTGCGACAGGGGGCGCCTACGAGCAGTACTTC. This sequence encodes CASSLAATGGAYEQYF.

This clone was recorded a few times. The V call is TRBV6-6, the J call TRBJ2-7; 7 nucleotides line up with TRBD1. Germline V gene data show CDR1 as MNHNY and CDR2 as SVGAGI (reference sequence). CDR3 length equals 13 residues. The ends lost 2 bases at V and 5 bases at J; junction bases unmatched: 3. The DNA of the CDR3 is TGTGCCAGCAGTTACCCGACAGGGAACGAGCAGTACTTC. Translating it yields CASSYPTGNEQYF.

This chain connects TRBV5-1 to TRBJ2-7; tentative D call: TRBD2 (5 bases). This CDR3 is built from 16 residues. CDR1 and CDR2 from the germline V gene are SGHRS and YFSETQ. V was shortened by 1 base and J by 4 bases, with 18 bases between the two germline ends. The CDR3 is CASSLIRFGNKYEQYF. CDR3 DNA sequence: TGCGCCAGCAGCTTGATTAGATTCGGGAACAAATACGAGCAGTACTTC. Complete variable domain (other parts from reference TRBV5-1 and TRBJ2-7): KAGVTQTPRYLIKTRGQQVTLSCSPISGHRSVSWYQQTPGQGLQFLFEYFSETQRNKGNFPGRFSGRQFSNSRSEMNVSTLELGDSALYLCASSLIRFGNKYEQYFGPGTRLTVT.

The chain uses TRBV5-6 and TRBJ1-3, with 10 bases lining up with TRBD1. The CDR3 has 17 amino acids. Germline loops: CDR1 SGHDT, CDR2 YYEEEE. V was pared by 0 bases and J by 4 bases, with 7 bases of the junction left unmatched. In DNA form, the CDR3 reads TGTGCCAGCAGCTTGGAGGGACAGGGGAGGTCAGGAAACACCATATATTTT. Residues: CASSLEGQGRSGNTIYF.

This clone was picked up a small number of times. This chain links TRBV7-8 with TRBJ2-3, with D maybe TRBD2 (6 bases). This CDR3 comprises 17 residues. V dropped 5 bases and J dropped 1 base, with 19 bases sitting between them. CDR1 and CDR2 from the germline V gene are SGHVS and FQNEAQ. The CDR3 DNA follows: TGTGCCAGCAGCCCATGCAATGGGCGGGGACGCACAGATACGCAGTATTTT. Amino acid sequence: CASSPCNGRGRTDTQYF.

This clone was detected a few times. The chain combines TRBV19 with TRBJ2-7; possible D gene TRBD1, 5 bases. This CDR3 contains 14 residues. Germline values: CDR1 LNHDA, CDR2 SQIVND (reference sequence). Trimming took off 3 bases at V and 2 bases at J, with 11 bases between the two ends. The CDR3 loop is CASSIRTKTYEQYF. The CDR3, as DNA: TGTGCCAGTAGTATTCGGACAAAGACCTACGAGCAGTACTTC.

This chain's CDR3 is CSVKRLTYGYTF. CDR3 sequence (DNA): TGCAGCGTCAAGAGGTTGACCTATGGCTACACCTTC. This sequence joins TRBV29-1 and TRBJ1-2; D gene unclear. V dropped 6 bases and J dropped 4 bases, with 12 bases sitting between them. This CDR3 region has 12 residues. The germline gives CDR1 SQVTM, CDR2 ANQGSEA.

V gene TRBV5-4 combines with J gene TRBJ2-7; tentative D call: TRBD2 (6 bases). With 4 bases removed from V and 4 bases from J, the gap between germline ends came to 6 bases. The CDR3 loop spans 11 amino acids. Germline V gene sequence: CDR1 SGHNT, CDR2 YYREEE (reference sequence). This CDR3 reads CASSGGYEQYF. Here the CDR3 DNA reads TGTGCCAGCAGCGGGGGGTACGAGCAGTACTTC.